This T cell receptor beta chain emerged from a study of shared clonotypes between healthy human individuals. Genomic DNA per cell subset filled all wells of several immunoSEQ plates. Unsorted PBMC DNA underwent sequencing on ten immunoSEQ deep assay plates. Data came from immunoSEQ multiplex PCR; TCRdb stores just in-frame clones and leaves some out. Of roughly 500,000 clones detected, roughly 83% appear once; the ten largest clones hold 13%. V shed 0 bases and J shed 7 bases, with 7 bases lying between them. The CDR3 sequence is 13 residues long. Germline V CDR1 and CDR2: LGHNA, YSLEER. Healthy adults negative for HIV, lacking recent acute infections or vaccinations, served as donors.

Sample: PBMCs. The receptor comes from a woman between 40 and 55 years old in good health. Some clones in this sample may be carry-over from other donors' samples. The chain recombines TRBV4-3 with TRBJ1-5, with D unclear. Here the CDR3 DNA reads TGCGCCAGCAGCCAAGACCAAGGGCAGCCCCAGCATTTT. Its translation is CASSQDQGQPQHF.